The 10 T cell receptor beta chains in this list originate from one sample, sequenced in a study of shared T cell receptors in the human thymus. TCRdb's copy holds only in-frame clones and misses some; the assay was immunoSEQ multiplex PCR. The repertoire holds about 660,000 clones, with about 89% as singletons. The same data also went into a second study, on human thymus T cells.

The sequenced material came from thymocytes. The receptors shown here come from a boy less than two years old with a congenital heart defect.

The CDR3 sequence is CASSDRSSTDTQYF. In DNA, the CDR3 is TGTGCCAGCAGTGACAGGTCCAGCACAGATACGCAGTATTTT. This chain connects TRBV28 to TRBJ2-3, with TRBD1 as a possible D gene (6 bases). Germline CDR1 is MDHEN and CDR2 is SYDVKM. The V end was cut by 5 bases, the J end by 0 bases, with 9 bases between. This CDR3 contains 14 residues.

The V call is TRBV12-5, the J call TRBJ2-2; possible D gene TRBD2, 6 bases. The CDR3 runs to 15 residues. The germline V gene has CDR1 LGHNT and CDR2 FRNRAP. With 1 base removed from V and 4 bases from J, the gap between germline ends came to 10 bases. The CDR3 sequence is CASGLGSGVTGELFF. CDR3 bases: TGTGCTAGTGGTTTGGGCTCGGGGGTCACCGGGGAGCTGTTTTTT.

The chain couples TRBV19 to TRBJ1-2; 7 bases are shared with TRBD1. The germline CDR1 and CDR2 sequences are LNHDA and SQIVND (reference sequence). CDR3 length equals 11 residues. Trimming took 6 bases from V and 14 from J; bases not matched to a gene: 9. DNA for the CDR3: TGTGCCAGTAGCCGGGACAGACGGCAAACCTTC. Translating it yields CASSRDRRQTF.

This clone was recorded a few times. This sequence joins TRBV6-5 and TRBJ2-5, with a weak D call TRBD1 (6 bases). Between the trimmed V and J ends, which lost 4 bases and 4 bases, there was a span of 10 bases. Germline V gene sequence: CDR1 MNHEY, CDR2 SVGAGI. The CDR3 contains 13 residues. The CDR3 DNA sequence: TGTGCCAGCAGTTTTGACAGGTCAGAGACCCAGTACTTC. Protein product: CASSFDRSETQYF.

The rearrangement links TRBV12-5 to TRBJ2-1; 8 nucleotides match TRBD2. Germline V gene sequence: CDR1 LGHNT, CDR2 FRNRAP. This CDR3 region has 15 residues. V dropped 4 bases and J dropped 7; count of bases not matched to a gene: 9. The CDR3 DNA sequence: TGTGCTAGTGGTTCCCCAGCGGGAGTAGGGAATGAGCAGTTCTTC. Its protein is CASGSPAGVGNEQFF.

The CDR3 sequence is CASTLGLGASTDTQYF. Here the CDR3 DNA reads TGTGCCAGCACCCTCGGGCTGGGGGCTAGCACAGATACGCAGTATTTT. This sequence joins TRBV28 and TRBJ2-3, with D possibly being TRBD1 (6 bases). The CDR3 covers 16 residues. Per germline, CDR1 MDHEN and CDR2 SYDVKM. V was trimmed by 7 bases and J by 0 bases, leaving 17 bases between them.

The J gene is TRBJ2-5, the V gene TRBV30; the D gene is possibly TRBD2 (5 bases). Germline V gives CDR1 GTSNPN, CDR2 SVGIG (reference sequence). The CDR3 consists of 21 residues. Trimming shortened V by 0 bases and J by 2 bases, and 31 bases separated the two germline ends. The CDR3 region has the DNA TGTGCCTGGAGTGTAAATCCCCCACAGACTGCTAGCCCTCCAAGTCAAGAGACCCAGTACTTC. Translation: CAWSVNPPQTASPPSQETQYF.

This clone came up a few times. This chain links TRBV9 with TRBJ2-1; TRBD2 agrees at 8 bases. In germline, CDR1 is SGDLS, CDR2 YYNGEE. There are 13 residues in the CDR3. V was clipped by 7 bases and J by 6 bases; unmatched bases: 6. In DNA form, the CDR3 reads TGTGCCAGCTCAGGGGCGGGGGGCAATGAGCAGTTCTTC. This codes for CASSGAGGNEQFF.

This clone occurred a few times. The chain employs TRBV9 and TRBJ2-2; D is possibly TRBD2 (6 bases). CDR1 SGDLS and CDR2 YYNGEE come from the germline V gene. V was cut by 0 bases and J by 6 bases, with 18 bases left in between. The CDR3 runs to 17 residues. The CDR3 DNA follows: TGTGCCAGCAGCGTAGCTTCCGTAGCGGTCAAACCCGGGGAGCTGTTTTTT. The encoded protein is CASSVASVAVKPGELFF.

The V and J genes are TRBV28 and TRBJ2-7; 7 bases match TRBD2. After removal of 6 bases from V and 6 bases from J, the junction contained 11 bases not matched to a gene. CDR1 MDHEN and CDR2 SYDVKM come from the germline V gene. CDR3 length equals 14 residues. CDR3 residues: CASSLAGAPFEQYF. Here the CDR3 DNA reads TGTGCCAGCAGCTTAGCGGGCGCGCCCTTCGAGCAGTACTTC. Full variable domain (remainder filled in from reference TRBV28 and TRBJ2-7): DVKVTQSSRYLVKRTGEKVFLECVQDMDHENMFWYRQDPGLGLRLIYFSYDVKMKEKGDIPEGYSVSREKKERFSLILESASTNQTSMYLCASSLAGAPFEQYFGPGTRLTVT.